A single sample gave rise to the 29 T cell receptor beta chains below, sequenced in a study of Ad26.COV2.S vaccination and SARS-CoV-2 variants. The method was immunoSEQ multiplex PCR; TCRdb's version includes in-frame clones alone and lacks a portion of them. In the table there are about 470,000 clones, roughly 88% of which are singletons. The treatment here: approximately 18 received Ad26.COV2.S at low or high dose, single or two shots; five or six received placebo; per-sample allocation not given. Samples analyzed were those drawn on day 63 after the first vaccine or placebo injection. Sequenced here: peripheral blood, sampled in a trial of Ad26.COV2.S vaccine versus placebo. The receptor set was obtained from a person aged 18-60 years who received the Ad26.COV2.S COVID-19 vaccine or a placebo.

The rearrangement uses TRBV28 and TRBJ1-5, with 9 bases matching TRBD1. V dropped 6 bases and J dropped 10; count of bases not matched to a gene: 13. The CDR3 is made up of 15 amino acids. The germline gives CDR1 MDHEN, CDR2 SYDVKM. The CDR3 loop reads CASREWTGDASPQHF. The CDR3 DNA reads as TGTGCCAGCAGGGAATGGACAGGGGATGCCTCACCCCAGCATTTT.

Comments on this clone: The junction does not match germline at one end; this may be a read error. CDR3 DNA: TGCACCAGCAGCGGGGACTTTCACACCGGGGAGCTGTTTTTT. Translating gives CTSSGDFHTGELFF. The V gene is TRBV5-1, the J gene TRBJ2-2; 7 bases are shared with TRBD2. Germline loops: CDR1 SGHRS, CDR2 YFSETQ. The CDR3 sequence is 14 residues long. Supplemented by reference TRBV5-1 and TRBJ2-2, the full variable domain reads KAGVTQTPRYLIKTRGQQVTLSCSPISGHRSVSWYQQTPGQGLQFLFEYFSETQRNKGNFPGRFSGRQFSNSRSEMNVSTLELGDSALYLCTSSGDFHTGELFFGEGSRLTVL.

The chain links TRBV28 to TRBJ2-1; tentatively, D is TRBD1 or TRBD2 (5 bases each). V lost 5 bases to trimming and J lost 5 bases, with 16 bases between them. This CDR3 is built from 15 residues. From germline, CDR1 is MDHEN and CDR2 SYDVKM. CDR3: CASSPSGTRNNEQFF. CDR3 sequence (DNA): TGTGCCAGCAGTCCGTCCGGGACCAGAAACAATGAGCAGTTCTTC.

This chain connects TRBV3-1 (or the pseudogene TRBV3-2) to TRBJ2-1, with D possibly being TRBD2 (5 bases). Germline CDR1 reads LGHDT; CDR2 reads YNNKEL (reference sequence). V lost 2 bases and J lost 7, with 12 bases in between. This CDR3 has 14 residues. The CDR3 loop is CASSQLGARNEQFF. In nucleotides, the CDR3 is TGTGCCAGCAGCCAACTGGGAGCGAGGAATGAGCAGTTCTTC.

About this clone: Within the sample, other DNA sequences also encode this same CDR3. The J gene is TRBJ2-1, the V gene TRBV5-1, with D uncertain. Germline assignment: CDR1 SGHRS and CDR2 YFSETQ. This CDR3 is 12 amino acids long. The V end lost 0 bases, the J end lost 7 bases, and 5 bases lay between the germline ends. The CDR3 spells CASSLAGNEQFF. CDR3 bases: TGCGCCAGCAGCTTGGCTGGGAATGAGCAGTTCTTC.

This sequence joins TRBV28 and TRBJ1-4; D is unclear. Germline CDR1 MDHEN, CDR2 SYDVKM. This CDR3 is 14 amino acids long. The V end was cut by 5 bases, the J end by 3 bases, with 10 bases between. CDR3 nucleotide sequence: TGTGCCAGCAGTCAGACGGCAGCTAATGAAAAACTGTTTTTT. Translating it yields CASSQTAANEKLFF.

Notes on this clone: Other DNA sequences within the sample encode an identical CDR3. The rearrangement links TRBV7-2 to TRBJ2-7, with 9 nucleotides matching TRBD2. This CDR3 has 14 amino acids. CDR1 SGHTA and CDR2 FQGNSA come from the germline V gene. The J segment lost 3 bases and the V segment lost 5 bases, leaving 5 bases of the junction unmatched. This chain's CDR3 is CASSLSGSSYEQYF. CDR3 nucleotides: TGTGCCAGCAGCCTTAGCGGGAGTAGCTACGAGCAGTACTTC.

The chain combines TRBV27 with TRBJ2-7; 12 bases line up with TRBD2. V lost 10 bases and J lost 5; bases outside the gene matches: 6. Germline loops: CDR1 MNHEY, CDR2 SMNVEV (reference sequence). The CDR3 consists of 13 residues. The CDR3 sequence: CAISSGRADEQYF. The CDR3 bases are TGTGCCATCTCTAGCGGGAGGGCAGACGAGCAGTACTTC.

The V gene is TRBV5-6, the J gene TRBJ1-3; no reliable D call. CDR1 SGHDT and CDR2 YYEEEE come from the germline V gene. The CDR3 runs to 14 residues. V was clipped by 1 base and J by 0 bases, with 5 bases between them. The CDR3 coding sequence is TGTGCCAGCAGCTTGAGGTTCTCTGGAAACACCATATATTTT. This sequence encodes CASSLRFSGNTIYF. Combining the CDR3 with reference TRBV5-6 and TRBJ1-3 gives the whole variable domain DAGVTQSPTHLIKTRGQQVTLRCSPKSGHDTVSWYQQALGQGPQFIFQYYEEEERQRGNFPDRFSGHQFPNYSSELNVNALLLGDSALYLCASSLRFSGNTIYFGEGSWLTVV.

The CDR3 is CASSSQRGNQETQYF. The CDR3 DNA follows: TGCGCCAGCAGCTCTCAGCGGGGAAACCAAGAGACCCAGTACTTC. The chain carries TRBV5-1 and TRBJ2-5, with 7 positions matching TRBD2. The germline CDR1 and CDR2 sequences are SGHRS and YFSETQ. V was clipped by 3 bases and J by 0 bases; unmatched bases: 5. The CDR3 sequence is 15 residues long. Variable domain in full (rest from reference TRBV5-1 and TRBJ2-5): KAGVTQTPRYLIKTRGQQVTLSCSPISGHRSVSWYQQTPGQGLQFLFEYFSETQRNKGNFPGRFSGRQFSNSRSEMNVSTLELGDSALYLCASSSQRGNQETQYFGPGTRLLVL.

As to this clone: Other DNA sequences in the sample encode the same CDR3. The rearrangement links TRBV15 to TRBJ1-5; the D is unclear. The CDR3 has 12 amino acids. V was trimmed by 3 bases and J by 6 bases, leaving 6 bases between them. CDR1 and CDR2 from the germline V gene are LNHNV and YYDKDF (reference sequence). The CDR3 DNA sequence: TGTGCCACCAGCAGGGATGGTCAGCCCCAGCATTTT. It is translated as CATSRDGQPQHF. Full variable domain (missing parts from reference TRBV15 and TRBJ1-5): DAMVIQNPRYQVTQFGKPVTLSCSQTLNHNVMYWYQQKSSQAPKLLFHYYDKDFNNEADTPDNFQSRRPNTSFCFLDIRSPGLGDTAMYLCATSRDGQPQHFGDGTRLSIL.

This clone is classed as medium-sized (0.01 to 0.1%). The chain employs TRBV4-2 and TRBJ2-7, with D perhaps being TRBD1 or TRBD2 (5 bases each). Trimming removed 0 bases at V and 2 bases at J, with 11 bases between. Germline CDR1 reads LGHNA; CDR2 reads YNFKEQ. CDR3 length: 15 amino acids. For the CDR3, the DNA is TGTGCCAGCAGCCAAGAGGTTCGGGACGCCTACGAGCAGTACTTC. Protein sequence: CASSQEVRDAYEQYF.

The rearrangement uses TRBV13 and TRBJ2-7; D possibly corresponds to TRBD2 (6 bases). The CDR3 has 15 amino acids. The V gene lost 5 bases and the J gene lost 2 bases, with 16 bases spanning the gap. CDR1 and CDR2 from the germline V gene are PRHDT and FYEKMQ (reference sequence). The CDR3: CASSPPGTGTYEQYF. In nucleotides, the CDR3 is TGTGCCAGCAGCCCACCCGGGACTGGCACCTACGAGCAGTACTTC.

The chain joins TRBV4-2 to TRBJ2-2; 7 nucleotides align to TRBD2. This CDR3 is 15 amino acids long. CDR1 is LGHNA, CDR2 YNFKEQ, per germline. V dropped 0 bases and J dropped 3; count of bases not matched to a gene: 1. This CDR3 reads CASSQEGLDTGELFF. The CDR3 DNA reads TGTGCCAGCAGCCAAGAAGGACTAGACACCGGGGAGCTGTTTTTT.

The chain recombines TRBV28 with TRBJ2-7; D perhaps matches TRBD1 (5 bases). Between the trimmed V and J ends, which lost 4 bases and 6 bases, there was a span of 16 bases. From germline, CDR1 is MDHEN and CDR2 SYDVKM. CDR3 length: 14 amino acids. In DNA, the CDR3 is TGTGCCAGCAGTTCCCTCGAGGACATTAGCGAGCAGTACTTC. Residues: CASSSLEDISEQYF.

The rearrangement joins TRBV2 to TRBJ2-5, with a weak D call TRBD1 (5 bases). The V and J ends lost 4 bases and 4 bases respectively, with 10 bases between them. The CDR3 is 13 residues long. The germline V gene encodes CDR1 SNHLY and CDR2 FYNNEI. The CDR3 coding sequence is TGTGCCAGCAGTGTGGGAACAGGAGAGACCCAGTACTTC. It is translated as CASSVGTGETQYF.

V is TRBV7-9 and J is TRBJ1-1; 10 nucleotides align to TRBD1. The V and J ends lost 6 bases and 5 bases, in that order; junction bases with no gene match: 3. Germline V lookup: CDR1 SEHNR, CDR2 FQNEAQ (reference sequence). This CDR3 is built from 13 residues. CDR3 sequence reads: CASSRTGGTEAFF. The CDR3 coding sequence is TGTGCCAGCAGTCGGACAGGGGGAACTGAAGCTTTCTTT. Full variable domain (outside the CDR3, taken from reference TRBV7-9 and TRBJ1-1): DTGVSQNPRHKITKRGQNVTFRCDPISEHNRLYWYRQTLGQGPEFLTYFQNEAQLEKSRLLSDRFSAERPKGSFSTLEIQRTEQGDSAMYLCASSRTGGTEAFFGQGTRLTVV.

The chain joins TRBV24-1 to TRBJ1-4; 12 positions agree with TRBD1. The CDR3 consists of 16 residues. J was trimmed by 8 bases and V by 3 bases; bases with no gene match: 6. Germline CDR1 and CDR2: KGHDR and SFDVKD. The CDR3 sequence: CATSDPGQGAGEKLFF. The CDR3 region has the DNA TGTGCCACCAGTGATCCGGGACAGGGGGCAGGAGAAAAACTGTTTTTT.

The CDR3 spells CATSEPTGYGTDTQYF. CDR3 nucleotides: TGTGCCACCAGTGAGCCGACTGGATATGGGACAGATACGCAGTATTTT. This rearrangement joins TRBV24-1 to TRBJ2-3; the D is unclear. The V gene's germline CDR1 is KGHDR and CDR2 SFDVKD. V was shortened by 4 bases and J by 3 bases, with 16 bases between the two germline ends. CDR3 length equals 16 residues.

The chain carries TRBV2 and TRBJ2-7; D might be TRBD2 (5 bases). The germline V gene has CDR1 SNHLY and CDR2 FYNNEI. Trimming pared 4 bases from V and 6 bases from J, leaving 13 bases between. The CDR3 is 13 residues long. This CDR3 reads CASSGWTSTEQYF. The CDR3 coding sequence is TGTGCCAGCAGTGGCTGGACTTCAACCGAGCAGTACTTC.

This clone appeared once. The chain carries TRBV5-1 and TRBJ2-3; 9 bases fit TRBD1. CDR1 is SGHRS and CDR2 is YFSETQ in the germline V gene. V dropped 0 bases and J dropped 0; count of bases not matched to a gene: 2. The CDR3 totals 16 residues. CDR3 residues: CASSLADRGSTDTQYF. Written as DNA, the CDR3 is TGCGCCAGCAGCTTGGCTGACAGGGGGAGCACAGATACGCAGTATTTT.

V and J are TRBV7-2 and TRBJ2-2; 12 bases agree with TRBD2. The V segment lost 5 bases and the J segment 9 bases; nucleotides outside the gene matches: 19. This CDR3 is built from 19 residues. Germline V gene sequence: CDR1 SGHTA, CDR2 FQGNSA. The CDR3 region has the DNA TGTGCCAGCAGCGCCAGACTAGCGGGAGTCTTTGGGGGGACGAGGGAGCTGTTTTTT. It encodes CASSARLAGVFGGTRELFF.

The gene calls are TRBV7-3 and TRBJ1-1; maybe TRBD1 (5 bases). This CDR3 spans 13 amino acids. V dropped 5 bases and J dropped 8 bases, with 15 bases sitting between them. Per the germline V gene, CDR1 is SGHTA and CDR2 is FQGTGA. CDR3 coding DNA: TGTGCCAGCAGCCCACGCGGGGCTGCCGAAGCTTTCTTT. It is translated as CASSPRGAAEAFF.

The chain carries TRBV28 and TRBJ1-1; 7 bases are a match to TRBD1. The J segment lost 1 base and the V segment lost 3 bases, leaving 5 bases of the junction unmatched. Looked up from germline, CDR1 is MDHEN and CDR2 is SYDVKM. The CDR3 covers 15 residues. CDR3 protein: CASSLLGQSNTEAFF. The CDR3 bases are TGTGCCAGCAGTTTGTTGGGACAGTCGAACACTGAAGCTTTCTTT.

CDR3 nucleotides: TGCAGTGCTAGTACGGGAGGCGGCTACACCTTC. It is translated as CSASTGGGYTF. The V gene is TRBV20-1, the J gene TRBJ1-2; D not certain. Germline CDR1 DFQATT, CDR2 SNEGSKA (reference sequence). V was cut by 3 bases and J by 8 bases, with 10 bases left in between. CDR3 size: 11 residues.

This chain uses TRBV6-5 with TRBJ2-5; 8 nucleotides match TRBD2. The CDR3 loop spans 14 amino acids. Germline CDR1 MNHEY, CDR2 SVGAGI. V lost 8 bases to trimming and J lost 5 bases; unmatched junction nucleotides: 10. The DNA of the CDR3 is TGTGCCAGCGGATCGAGCGGGAGTCGGGAGACCCAGTACTTC. Its translation: CASGSSGSRETQYF.

J is TRBJ1-1 and V is TRBV13; maybe TRBD1 (5 bases). CDR1 PRHDT and CDR2 FYEKMQ come from the germline V gene (reference sequence). The V end lost 5 bases, the J end lost 2 bases, and 15 bases lay between the germline ends. This CDR3 comprises 15 residues. This chain's CDR3 is CASSTPPGLNTEAFF. The CDR3 nucleotides are TGTGCCAGCAGCACCCCCCCAGGGCTCAACACTGAAGCTTTCTTT.

The genes are TRBV4-2 and TRBJ1-2, with 9 bases fitting TRBD1. The germline V gene encodes CDR1 LGHNA and CDR2 YNFKEQ. The CDR3 contains 17 residues. With V trimmed by 3 bases and J by 8 bases, 16 bases remained unmatched. CDR3: CASSQAGQGFSSRGYTF. In nucleotides, the CDR3 is TGTGCCAGCAGCCAGGCCGGACAGGGGTTCAGCAGTAGGGGCTACACCTTC.

The chain links TRBV15 to TRBJ1-1; 9 bases are a match to TRBD1. Trimming at V came to 1 base and at J to 3 bases, leaving 6 bases not matched to a gene. This CDR3 region has 16 residues. The germline CDR1 and CDR2 sequences are LNHNV and YYDKDF (reference sequence). This chain's CDR3 is CATSRVYGTGYTEAFF. The CDR3 nucleotides read TGTGCCACCAGCAGAGTTTACGGGACAGGGTACACTGAAGCTTTCTTT.